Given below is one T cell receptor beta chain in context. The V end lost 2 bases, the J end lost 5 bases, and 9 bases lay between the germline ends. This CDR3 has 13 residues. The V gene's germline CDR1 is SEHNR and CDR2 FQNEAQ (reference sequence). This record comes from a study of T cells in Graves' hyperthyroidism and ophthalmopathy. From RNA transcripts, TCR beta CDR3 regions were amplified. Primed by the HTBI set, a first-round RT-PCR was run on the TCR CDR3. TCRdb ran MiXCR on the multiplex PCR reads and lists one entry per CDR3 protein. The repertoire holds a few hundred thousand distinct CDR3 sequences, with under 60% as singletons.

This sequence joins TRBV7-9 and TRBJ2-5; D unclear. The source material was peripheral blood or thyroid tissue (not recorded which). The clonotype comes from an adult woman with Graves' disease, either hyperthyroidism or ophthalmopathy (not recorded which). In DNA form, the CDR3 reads TGTGCCAGCAGCTTATCGTTTGGGGAGACCCAGTACTTC. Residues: CASSLSFGETQYF. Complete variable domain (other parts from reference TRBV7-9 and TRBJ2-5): DTGVSQNPRHKITKRGQNVTFRCDPISEHNRLYWYRQTLGQGPEFLTYFQNEAQLEKSRLLSDRFSAERPKGSFSTLEIQRTEQGDSAMYLCASSLSFGETQYFGPGTRLLVL.